This TCR beta chain was recorded in a study of T cell responses to AZD1222 COVID-19 vaccine. Doses given second, at about 4 or about 12 weeks, were pooled. Germline V gives CDR1 SNHLY, CDR2 FYNNEI. V was trimmed by 4 bases and J by 2 bases, leaving 8 bases between them. This CDR3 contains 13 residues. The data were produced by immunoSEQ multiplex PCR, yet TCRdb's version contains in-frame clones alone and is incomplete. The sample consists of about 130,000 clones, 80% to 95% of them appearing once. The J gene is TRBJ2-5, the V gene TRBV2; D unresolved. Source: peripheral blood, taken 28 days after the second AZD1222 dose. The TCR sequence derives from an adult who received the AZD1222 COVID-19 vaccine. CDR3 sequence (DNA): TGTGCCAGCAGTGTGGGCAGACAAGAGACCCAGTACTTC. This sequence encodes CASSVGRQETQYF.